This T cell receptor beta chain comes out of a study of vaccination and CD4 T cells after COVID-19. Findings and limits, study-wide: The median proportion of reactive clones detected only post-vaccination in convalescent patients was around 86%.

A remark on this clonotype: Its antigen is not identified.

Sequence data for DNA of cultured CD4+ T cells were generated by the Oncomine TCR Beta short-read assay. TCRdb re-analysed the PCR reads in MiXCR, keeping a single row per CDR3 protein. The repertoire holds over 20,000 distinct CDR3 sequences, with about 64% as singletons. Treatment reported: roughly nine-day PBMC culture with coronavirus spike peptide pools or control peptides (ViraFEST assay). Cultures of PBMCs, a few million per well, were set up with roughly 9.5 IU/ml IL-2 and around 9.9 ug/ml peptide pools. The material sequenced was CD4+ T cells from blood, cultured in vitro. The receptor comes from a human donor who had recovered from COVID-19.

In DNA, the CDR3 is TGCGCCAGCAGCTTGGAGGGTGGAAACACCATATATTTT. It translates to CASSLEGGNTIYF. The chain has TRBV5-1 and TRBJ1-3; unclear D gene. The CDR3 totals 13 residues. CDR1 is SGHRS, CDR2 YFSETQ, per germline. The V end was cut by 0 bases, the J end by 3 bases, with 4 bases between.